The 18 T cell receptor beta chains below come from one sample, sequenced in a study of blood T cell repertoires in COVID-19. Sequencing was performed with immunoSEQ multiplex PCR; in TCRdb, only in-frame clones are kept and a portion is missing. The sample yields 300,000 to 350,000 clones, 80% to 90% seen once. The source material was PBMCs or T cells enriched from blood (not recorded which). These TCRs come from a man under 40 who had recovered from COVID-19.

This chain links TRBV28 with TRBJ2-7; TRBD2 aligns across 7 bases. The V gene's germline CDR1 is MDHEN and CDR2 SYDVKM. The length of the CDR3 is 14 residues. The trim removed 6 bases at V and 3 bases at J, leaving 8 bases unmatched. The CDR3 region is CASSYSRGVYEQYF. CDR3 nucleotide sequence: TGTGCCAGCAGCTACTCCCGGGGGGTCTACGAGCAGTACTTC.

The CDR3 DNA reads as TGTGCCAGCAGCTTAGCCAGGGGGAAGAGTCAGCCCCAGCATTTT. It specifies CASSLARGKSQPQHF. This chain links TRBV7-7 with TRBJ1-5, with 7 positions matching TRBD1. Germline V gene data show CDR1 as SSHAT and CDR2 as FNYEAQ (reference sequence). The CDR3 runs 15 residues. J lost 6 bases, V lost 0 bases, and 5 bases had no gene match.

The chain couples TRBV3-1 (or the pseudogene TRBV3-2) to TRBJ1-1; TRBD1 is a possible D gene (6 bases). The CDR3 sequence is 15 residues long. Trimming pared 5 bases from V and 5 bases from J, leaving 18 bases between. Germline assignment: CDR1 LGHDT and CDR2 YNNKEL (reference sequence). The CDR3 bases are TGTGCCAGCAGCGTTCCCGGGGTCAGGGGAACTGAAGCTTTCTTT. It encodes CASSVPGVRGTEAFF.

The V call is TRBV19, the J call TRBJ2-5, with D perhaps matching TRBD1 (5 bases). Trimming cost V 6 bases and J 3 bases, with 5 bases left between them. This CDR3 contains 11 residues. Germline values: CDR1 LNHDA, CDR2 SQIVND (reference sequence). CDR3 in amino acids: CASRGEETQYF. CDR3 coding DNA: TGTGCCAGTAGAGGGGAAGAGACCCAGTACTTC.

This chain uses TRBV5-1 with TRBJ1-3; 8 bases fit TRBD1. V shed 4 bases, J shed 7 bases, and the junction held 10 bases outside the gene matches. CDR3 length: 15 residues. Germline loops: CDR1 SGHRS, CDR2 YFSETQ. This CDR3 is CASSPQGAIRNTIYF. The DNA of the CDR3 is TGCGCCAGCAGCCCTCAGGGGGCGATCCGTAACACCATATATTTT.

V and J are TRBV9 and TRBJ1-2, with D possibly TRBD1 on 5 matching bases. The CDR3 sequence is 15 residues long. Trimming pared 0 bases from V and 0 bases from J, leaving 9 bases between. Germline V gives CDR1 SGDLS, CDR2 YYNGEE. CDR3 coding DNA: TGTGCCAGCAGCGTAGTGGGACTCTCTAACTATGGCTACACCTTC. Protein product: CASSVVGLSNYGYTF.

J is TRBJ2-5 and V is TRBV3-1 (or the pseudogene TRBV3-2); TRBD1 agrees at 9 bases. The CDR3 is 16 residues long. V was clipped by 0 bases and J by 5 bases; unmatched bases: 7. Germline V gives CDR1 LGHDT, CDR2 YNNKEL (reference sequence). The CDR3 nucleotides read TGTGCCAGCAGCCAAGAGAGGGGGACAGGGCTCGAGACCCAGTACTTC. Translated: CASSQERGTGLETQYF.

This clone was observed once. This chain links TRBV5-1 with TRBJ2-2; 11 bases match TRBD2. V shed 3 bases, J shed 3 bases, and the junction held 10 bases outside the gene matches. The germline V gene has CDR1 SGHRS and CDR2 YFSETQ. The CDR3 is 18 amino acids. Written as DNA, the CDR3 is TGCGCCAGCAGCTCTCCGTCTAGCGGGGGGCCTCACACCGGGGAGCTGTTTTTT. Protein product: CASSSPSSGGPHTGELFF.

This sequence joins TRBV5-1 and TRBJ2-2, with D perhaps matching TRBD2 (6 bases). V was cut by 4 bases and J by 7 bases, with 17 bases left in between. Germline-derived CDR1 and CDR2 are SGHRS and YFSETQ. The CDR3 has 15 amino acids. Here the CDR3 reads CASSPGPTGDGELFF. The DNA for the CDR3 is TGCGCCAGCAGCCCCGGGCCCACGGGGGACGGGGAGCTGTTTTTT.

This chain links TRBV5-6 with TRBJ1-1; D unresolved. V lost 2 bases and J lost 1, with 9 bases in between. In germline, CDR1 is SGHDT, CDR2 YYEEEE. The CDR3 is 14 amino acids. This CDR3 reads CASSFGLTNTEAFF. The CDR3 DNA is TGTGCCAGCAGCTTTGGACTTACGAACACTGAAGCTTTCTTT.

This clone has just a few counts. The J gene is TRBJ2-7, the V gene TRBV2; D remains unclear. Germline V gene sequence: CDR1 SNHLY, CDR2 FYNNEI. This CDR3 has 12 amino acids. Trimming took off 6 bases at V and 0 bases at J, with 6 bases between the two ends. The CDR3 spells CASRSDSYEQYF. The CDR3 nucleotides read TGTGCCAGCAGGTCAGACTCCTACGAGCAGTACTTC.

The chain uses TRBV7-6 and TRBJ2-3; 9 bases align to TRBD2. Germline assignment: CDR1 SGHVS and CDR2 FNYEAQ. V gave up 3 bases and J gave up 3 bases; unmatched junction bases: 4. CDR3 size: 15 residues. CDR3 loop: CASSFAGGLTDTQYF. The DNA for the CDR3 is TGTGCCAGCAGCTTTGCGGGGGGGCTGACAGATACGCAGTATTTT.

The chain employs TRBV19 and TRBJ1-2; D possibly corresponds to TRBD1 (5 bases). The CDR3 sequence is 14 residues long. V shed 4 bases and J shed 6 bases, with 15 bases lying between them. Looked up from germline, CDR1 is LNHDA and CDR2 is SQIVND (reference sequence). As DNA, the CDR3 is TGTGCCAGTAGTACAACCAGCCTCAGGGATGGCTACACCTTC. Its protein is CASSTTSLRDGYTF.

The table lists this clone with a count of one. V is TRBV23-1 and J is TRBJ1-1; TRBD1 agrees at 7 bases. TRBV23-1 is an ORF; its function is uncertain. CDR3 length equals 16 residues. Trimming cost V 4 bases and J 6 bases; bases outside gene matches: 14. CDR3 DNA: TGCGCCAGCAGTCGACACGTCAGGGACAGAGTCCCTGAAGCTTTCTTT. Its protein product is CASSRHVRDRVPEAFF.

The V gene is TRBV11-2, the J gene TRBJ1-4; TRBD1 is a possible D gene (6 bases). V lost 0 bases to trimming and J lost 7 bases, with 15 bases between them. Per the germline V gene, CDR1 is SGHAT and CDR2 is FQNNGV. The CDR3 has 16 amino acids. DNA for the CDR3: TGTGCCAGCAGCTTAGAGGGGGGGCGCAGGGTTGAAAAACTGTTTTTT. Translation: CASSLEGGRRVEKLFF.

V gene TRBV7-3 combines with J gene TRBJ2-2; weak D call: TRBD2 (5 bases). Per germline, CDR1 SGHTA and CDR2 FQGTGA. Trimming cost V 4 bases and J 8 bases, with 8 bases left between them. The CDR3 covers 12 residues. CDR3 amino acids: CASSSGEGELFF. CDR3 DNA sequence: TGTGCCAGCAGCTCCGGGGAGGGGGAGCTGTTTTTT.

Note on this clone: The same CDR3 also results from other DNA sequences found in this sample. The chain recombines TRBV5-1 with TRBJ2-1; the match to TRBD2 covers 10 bases. J lost 3 bases, V lost 0 bases, and 3 bases had no gene match. Germline values: CDR1 SGHRS, CDR2 YFSETQ. The CDR3 runs to 16 residues. CDR3 protein: CASSLASSGGYNEQFF. The CDR3 DNA follows: TGCGCCAGCAGCTTGGCGTCTAGCGGGGGCTACAATGAGCAGTTCTTC.

The chain joins TRBV3-1 (or the pseudogene TRBV3-2) to TRBJ2-1, with D maybe TRBD1 (5 bases). V was pared by 1 base and J by 9 bases, with 10 bases between. Germline CDR1 is LGHDT and CDR2 is YNNKEL (reference sequence). This CDR3 has 13 residues. DNA for the CDR3: TGTGCCAGCAGCCAAGCTAGACAGTTTGAGCAGTTCTTC. It translates to CASSQARQFEQFF.